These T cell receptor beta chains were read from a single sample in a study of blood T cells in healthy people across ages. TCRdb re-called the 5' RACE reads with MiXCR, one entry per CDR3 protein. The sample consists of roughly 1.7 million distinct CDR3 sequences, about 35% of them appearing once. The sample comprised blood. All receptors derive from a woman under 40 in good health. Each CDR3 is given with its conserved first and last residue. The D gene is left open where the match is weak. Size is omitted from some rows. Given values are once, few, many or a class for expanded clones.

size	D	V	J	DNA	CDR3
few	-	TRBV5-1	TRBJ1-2	TGCGCCAGCAGCACGGACAGTTACTATGGCTACACCTTC	CASSTDSYYGYTF
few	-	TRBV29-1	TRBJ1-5	TGCAGCGTTGAGCTAGAAGCCAATCAGCCCCAGCATTTT	CSVELEANQPQHF
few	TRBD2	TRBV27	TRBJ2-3	TGTGCCAGCAGGATAGCGGGGGGGCTCGCAGATACGCAGTATTTT	CASRIAGGLADTQYF
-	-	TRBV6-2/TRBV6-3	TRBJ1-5	TGTGCCAGCACTTCCGGGGCGTTCAATCAGCCCCAGCATTTT	CASTSGAFNQPQHF
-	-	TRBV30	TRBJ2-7	TGTGCCGGGAGGGGAGGACAGGGCCCCTACGAGCAGTACTTC	CAGRGGQGPYEQYF
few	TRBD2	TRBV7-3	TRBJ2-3	TGTGCCAGCAGGTCTAGCGGGGGTGGTGGAGATACGCAGTATTTT	CASRSSGGGGDTQYF
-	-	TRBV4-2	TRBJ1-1	TGTGCCAGCAGCCAAGGTGACAGCTACACTGAAGCTTTCTTT	CASSQGDSYTEAFF
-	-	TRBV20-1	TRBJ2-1	TGCAGTGCTAGAGATTGGGGGCAGGGCGGGGGATACAATGAGCAGTTCTTC	CSARDWGQGGGYNEQFF
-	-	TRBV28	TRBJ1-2	TGTGCCAGCAGTTTAACCAGGCCGGACTATGGCTACACCTTC	CASSLTRPDYGYTF
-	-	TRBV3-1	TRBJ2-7	TGTGCCAGCAGCTCATTAGGACCCTACGAGCAGTACTTC	CASSSLGPYEQYF
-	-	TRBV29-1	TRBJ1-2	TGCAGCGTTTTCTGGGGAACCCATGGCTACACCTTC	CSVFWGTHGYTF
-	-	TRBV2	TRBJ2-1	TGTGCCAGCAGTCCGGGACCCCTTTTGGGTGAGCAGTTCTTC	CASSPGPLLGEQFF
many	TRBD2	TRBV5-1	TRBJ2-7	TGCGCCAGCAGCTTGGAGGGCGGGAGGTCCTACGAGCAGTACTTC	CASSLEGGRSYEQYF
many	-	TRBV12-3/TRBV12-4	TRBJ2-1	TGTGCCAGCAGTCAAAACCGGTGGAATGAGCAGTTCTTC	CASSQNRWNEQFF
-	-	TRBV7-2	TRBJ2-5	TGTGCCAGCAGCTTAGGGCCCCAGCAAGAGACCCAGTACTTC	CASSLGPQQETQYF